The present T cell receptor beta chain was sequenced within a study of healthy donors' naive CD4 and CD8 T cells. This clonotype has just a few counts. Sorting defined naive CD4+ as CD4+CD8-CD45RO-CD45RA+ and naive CD8+ as CD8+CD4-CD45RA+CD27bright. Starting from 500 ng of total RNA, TCR libraries were made with linear amplification. TCRdb used MiXCR to reprocess the reads, holding one entry per CDR3 protein. The data show roughly 200,000 distinct CDR3 sequences, 74% seen once. The CDR3 sequence is 13 residues long. Trimming took 1 base from V and 12 from J; bases not matched to a gene: 9. Germline-derived CDR1 and CDR2 are SQVTM and ANQGSEA.

The V call is TRBV29-1, the J call TRBJ2-1; TRBD2 matches at 7 bases. The clonotype originates from a pool of human donors in good health; the sample pools cells from several healthy donors. Sequencing was performed on naive CD4+ and CD8+ T cells sorted from blood, pooled from several donors. The CDR3 region has the DNA TGCAGCGTTGAAGCGGGAGGTGACTTGGGGCAGTTCTTC. Protein product: CSVEAGGDLGQFF.